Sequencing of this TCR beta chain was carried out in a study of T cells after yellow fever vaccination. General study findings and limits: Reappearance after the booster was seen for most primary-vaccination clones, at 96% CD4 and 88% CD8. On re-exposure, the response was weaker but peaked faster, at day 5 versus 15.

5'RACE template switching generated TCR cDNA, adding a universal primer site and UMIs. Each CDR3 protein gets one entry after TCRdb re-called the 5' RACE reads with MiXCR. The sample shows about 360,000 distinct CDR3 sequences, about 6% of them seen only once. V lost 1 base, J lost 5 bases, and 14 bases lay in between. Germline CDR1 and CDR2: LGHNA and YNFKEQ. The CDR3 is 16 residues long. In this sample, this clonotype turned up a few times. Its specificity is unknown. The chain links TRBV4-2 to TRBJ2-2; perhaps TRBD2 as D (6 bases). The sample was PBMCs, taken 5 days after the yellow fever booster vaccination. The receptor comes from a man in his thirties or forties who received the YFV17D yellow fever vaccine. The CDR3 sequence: CASSQVVGLPTGELFF. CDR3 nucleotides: TGTGCCAGCAGCCAAGTAGTCGGACTACCGACCGGGGAGCTGTTTTTT.